Below, 2 T cell receptor beta chains from the same sample are listed, as sequenced in a study of blood T cell repertoires in COVID-19. TCRdb's table, derived via immunoSEQ multiplex PCR, lists solely in-frame clones and lacks some. Of 200,000 to 250,000 clones listed, 70% to 90% are singletons. The sequencing input was peripheral blood. The receptor source for this set is a woman between 45 and 60 years old with COVID-19, enrolled during active disease.

The chain employs TRBV11-2 and TRBJ1-1; the D is unclear. CDR1 and CDR2 (germline): SGHAT, FQNNGV. This CDR3 contains 13 residues. V was trimmed by 5 bases and J by 0 bases, leaving 7 bases between them. The chain's CDR3 is CASSIGVNTEAFF. The DNA of the CDR3 is TGTGCCAGCAGCATAGGAGTGAACACTGAAGCTTTCTTT.

This clone was picked up a small number of times. The gene calls are TRBV10-1 and TRBJ1-2; 7 bases fit TRBD1. The germline gives CDR1 WNHNN, CDR2 SYGVQD (reference sequence). The CDR3 has 12 residues. V trimming: 5 bases; J trimming: 8 bases; junction bases outside the gene matches: 5. CDR3: CASSINRGGYTF. CDR3 sequence (DNA): TGCGCCAGCAGTATAAACAGGGGCGGCTACACCTTC.